Sequencing of this T cell receptor (beta chain) was carried out in a study of blood T cell repertoires in COVID-19. Study in general: Sites across the United States, Italy and Spain contributed samples from acute and convalescent COVID-19. Sources were T cells, B-cell-depleted T cells, or PBMCs; the material itself was cDNA or gDNA.

Assay used: immunoSEQ multiplex PCR; TCRdb lists only in-frame clones, some missing. The data contain 350,000 to 450,000 clones, 85% of them singletons. Germline lookup yields CDR1 SGHDN and CDR2 FVKESK. Trimming removed 4 bases from V and 2 bases from J, with 6 bases in between. The CDR3 spans 12 residues. The source material was peripheral blood. The clonotype was recovered from a woman aged 18 to 35 with acute or convalescent COVID-19. The chain couples TRBV14 to TRBJ2-7; D not certain. This chain's CDR3 is CASSRSAYEQYF. CDR3 nucleotide sequence: TGTGCCAGCAGCCGCAGCGCCTACGAGCAGTACTTC. Full variable domain (remainder filled in from reference TRBV14 and TRBJ2-7): EAGVTQFPSHSVIEKGQTVTLRCDPISGHDNLYWYRRVMGKEIKFLLHFVKESKQDESGMPNNRFLAERTGGTYSTLKVQPAELEDSGVYFCASSRSAYEQYFGPGTRLTVT.